Reported below is one T cell receptor (beta chain). The data were obtained in a study of blood T cell repertoires in COVID-19. About the research overall: Some COVID-19 samples were acute and others convalescent; all came from the United States, Italy and Spain. Sample material is recorded as cDNA or gDNA derived from T cells, B-cell-depleted T cells, or PBMCs.

Sequencing was performed with immunoSEQ multiplex PCR; in TCRdb, only in-frame clones are kept and a portion is missing. The data show some 250,000 clones, with around 83% seen just once and around 8.1% held by the top ten. In germline, CDR1 is DFQATT, CDR2 SNEGSKA (reference sequence). Deletions cut 3 bases from V and 8 bases from J, with 7 bases between. The CDR3 extends over 10 amino acids. This TCR came from a man aged 35 to 55 with active or convalescent COVID-19. Sample: peripheral blood. V gene TRBV20-1 combines with J gene TRBJ1-1, with D possibly matching TRBD1 (5 bases). CDR3 in DNA: TGCAGTGCTAGTAGGGGCGAAGCTTTCTTT. Protein: CSASRGEAFF.